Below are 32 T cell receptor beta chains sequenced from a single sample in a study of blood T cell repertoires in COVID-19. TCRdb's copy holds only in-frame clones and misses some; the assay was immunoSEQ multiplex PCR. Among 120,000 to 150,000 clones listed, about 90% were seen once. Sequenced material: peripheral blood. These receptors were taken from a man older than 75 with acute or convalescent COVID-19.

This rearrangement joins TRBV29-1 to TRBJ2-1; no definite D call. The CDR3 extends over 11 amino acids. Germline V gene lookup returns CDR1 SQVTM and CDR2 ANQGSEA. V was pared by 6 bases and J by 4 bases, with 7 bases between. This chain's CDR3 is CSVRTYNEQFF. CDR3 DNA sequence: TGCAGCGTACGTACTTACAATGAGCAGTTCTTC.

The CDR3 nucleotides read TGCAGCTGTATTAACGGAGGCACAGATACGCAGTATTTT. It is translated as CSCINGGTDTQYF. The chain carries TRBV29-1 and TRBJ2-3; no firm D call. The V and J ends lost 8 bases and 1 base respectively, with 13 bases between them. This CDR3 comprises 13 residues. Germline V gene lookup returns CDR1 SQVTM and CDR2 ANQGSEA.

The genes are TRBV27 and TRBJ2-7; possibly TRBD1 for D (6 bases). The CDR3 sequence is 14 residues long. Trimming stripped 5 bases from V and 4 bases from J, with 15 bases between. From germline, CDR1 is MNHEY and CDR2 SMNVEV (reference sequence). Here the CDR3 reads CASSPLQGGYEQYF. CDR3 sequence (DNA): TGTGCCAGCAGTCCGCTACAGGGTGGGTACGAGCAGTACTTC.

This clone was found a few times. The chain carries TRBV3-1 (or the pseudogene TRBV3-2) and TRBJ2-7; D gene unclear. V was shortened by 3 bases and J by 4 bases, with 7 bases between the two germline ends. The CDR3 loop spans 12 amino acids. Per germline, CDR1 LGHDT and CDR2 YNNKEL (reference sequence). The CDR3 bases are TGTGCCAGCAGCCAGGGCTGGTACGAGCAGTACTTC. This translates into CASSQGWYEQYF.

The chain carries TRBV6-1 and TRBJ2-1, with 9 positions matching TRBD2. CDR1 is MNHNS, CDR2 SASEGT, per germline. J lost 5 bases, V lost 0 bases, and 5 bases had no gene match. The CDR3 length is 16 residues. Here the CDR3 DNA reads TGTGCCAGCAGTGAAGCGCTTCTAGCGGGGAACAATGAGCAGTTCTTC. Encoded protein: CASSEALLAGNNEQFF.

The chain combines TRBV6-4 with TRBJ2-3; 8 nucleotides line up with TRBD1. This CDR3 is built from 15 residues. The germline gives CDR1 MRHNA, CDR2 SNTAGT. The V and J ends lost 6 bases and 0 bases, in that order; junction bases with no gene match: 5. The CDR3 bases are TGTGCCAGCAGCAAAGGACAGGGAAGCACAGATACGCAGTATTTT. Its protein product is CASSKGQGSTDTQYF.

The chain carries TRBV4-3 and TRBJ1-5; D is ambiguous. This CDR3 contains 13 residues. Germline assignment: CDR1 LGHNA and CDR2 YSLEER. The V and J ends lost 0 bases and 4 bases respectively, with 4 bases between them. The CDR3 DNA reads TGCGCCAGCAGCCAAGAAATAAATCAGCCCCAGCATTTT. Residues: CASSQEINQPQHF.

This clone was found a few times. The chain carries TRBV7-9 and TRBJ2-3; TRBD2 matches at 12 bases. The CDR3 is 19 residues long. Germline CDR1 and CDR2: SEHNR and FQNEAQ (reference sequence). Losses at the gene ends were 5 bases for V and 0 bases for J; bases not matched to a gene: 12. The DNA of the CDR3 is TGTGCCAGCAGCACGGACCCTAGCGGGAGGGCAACTAGCACAGATACGCAGTATTTT. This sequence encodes CASSTDPSGRATSTDTQYF.

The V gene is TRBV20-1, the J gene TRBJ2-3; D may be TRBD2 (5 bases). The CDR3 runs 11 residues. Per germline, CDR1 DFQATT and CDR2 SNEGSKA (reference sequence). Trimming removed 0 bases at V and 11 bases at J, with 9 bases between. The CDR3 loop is CSARDGLGQYF. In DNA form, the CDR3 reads TGCAGTGCTAGAGACGGACTGGGGCAGTATTTT.

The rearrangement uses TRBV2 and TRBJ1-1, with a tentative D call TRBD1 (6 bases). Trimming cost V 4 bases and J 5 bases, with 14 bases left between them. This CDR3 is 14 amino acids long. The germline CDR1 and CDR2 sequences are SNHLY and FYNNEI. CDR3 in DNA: TGTGCCAGCAGTGCGCAGGGGATGGAGACTGAAGCTTTCTTT. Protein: CASSAQGMETEAFF.

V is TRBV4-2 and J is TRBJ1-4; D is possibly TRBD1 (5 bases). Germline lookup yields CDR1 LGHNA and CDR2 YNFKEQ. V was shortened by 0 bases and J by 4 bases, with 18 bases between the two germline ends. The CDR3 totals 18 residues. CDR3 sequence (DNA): TGTGCCAGCAGCCAAGAACTGGGTATAGGGGCAATTAATGAAAAACTGTTTTTT. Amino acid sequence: CASSQELGIGAINEKLFF.

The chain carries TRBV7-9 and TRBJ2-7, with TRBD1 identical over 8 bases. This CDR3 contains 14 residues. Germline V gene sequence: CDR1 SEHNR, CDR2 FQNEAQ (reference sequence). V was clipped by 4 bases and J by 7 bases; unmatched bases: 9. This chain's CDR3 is CASSYVPTGAEQYF. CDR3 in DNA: TGTGCCAGCAGCTATGTCCCGACAGGGGCGGAGCAGTACTTC.

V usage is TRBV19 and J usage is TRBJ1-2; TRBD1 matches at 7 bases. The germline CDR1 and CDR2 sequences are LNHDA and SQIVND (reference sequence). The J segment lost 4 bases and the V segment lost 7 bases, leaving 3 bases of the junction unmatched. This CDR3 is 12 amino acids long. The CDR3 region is CASTDRVYGYTF. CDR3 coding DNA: TGTGCCAGTACAGACAGGGTCTATGGCTACACCTTC.

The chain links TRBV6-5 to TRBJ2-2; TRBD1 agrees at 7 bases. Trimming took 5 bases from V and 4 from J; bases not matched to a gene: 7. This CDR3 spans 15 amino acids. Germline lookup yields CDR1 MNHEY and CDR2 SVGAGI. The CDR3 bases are TGTGCCAGCAGTAGGGACAGAATATCCACCGGGGAGCTGTTTTTT. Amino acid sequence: CASSRDRISTGELFF.

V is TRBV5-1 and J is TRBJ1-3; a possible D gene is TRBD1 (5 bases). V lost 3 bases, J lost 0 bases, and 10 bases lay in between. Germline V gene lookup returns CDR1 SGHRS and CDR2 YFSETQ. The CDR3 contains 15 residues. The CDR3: CASSSAGFSGNTIYF. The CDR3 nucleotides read TGCGCCAGCAGCTCAGCAGGGTTCTCTGGAAACACCATATATTTT.

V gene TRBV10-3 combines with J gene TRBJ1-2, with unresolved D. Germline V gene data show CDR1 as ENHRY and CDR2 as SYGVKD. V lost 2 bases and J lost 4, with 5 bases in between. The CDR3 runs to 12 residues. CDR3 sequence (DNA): TGTGCCATCAGTGAGGACACCTATGGCTACACCTTC. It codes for CAISEDTYGYTF.

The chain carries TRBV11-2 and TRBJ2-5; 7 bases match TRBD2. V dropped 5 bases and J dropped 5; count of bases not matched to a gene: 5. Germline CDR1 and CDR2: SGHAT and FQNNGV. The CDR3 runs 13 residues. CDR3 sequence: CASSPSRGETQYF. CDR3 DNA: TGTGCCAGCAGCCCATCGCGGGGGGAGACCCAGTACTTC.

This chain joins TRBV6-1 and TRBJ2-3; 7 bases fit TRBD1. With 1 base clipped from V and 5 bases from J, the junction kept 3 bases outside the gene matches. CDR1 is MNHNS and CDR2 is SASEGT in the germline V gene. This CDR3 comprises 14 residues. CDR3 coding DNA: TGTGCCAGCAGTGAAGACAGGGGCGGAGATACGCAGTATTTT. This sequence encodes CASSEDRGGDTQYF.

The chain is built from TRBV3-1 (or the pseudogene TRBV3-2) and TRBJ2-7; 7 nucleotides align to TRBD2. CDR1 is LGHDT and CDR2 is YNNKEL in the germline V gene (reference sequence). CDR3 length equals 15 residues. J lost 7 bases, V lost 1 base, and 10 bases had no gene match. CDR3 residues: CASSQVPGGSLEQYF. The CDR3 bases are TGTGCCAGCAGCCAAGTACCTGGCGGGAGTCTTGAGCAGTACTTC.

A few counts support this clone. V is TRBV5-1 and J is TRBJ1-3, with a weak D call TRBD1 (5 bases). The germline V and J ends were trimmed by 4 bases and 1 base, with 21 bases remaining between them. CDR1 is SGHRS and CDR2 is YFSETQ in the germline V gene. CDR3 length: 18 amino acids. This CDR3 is CASSTTAGVQQSGNTIYF. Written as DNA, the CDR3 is TGCGCCAGCAGCACCACTGCGGGGGTCCAGCAGTCTGGAAACACCATATATTTT.

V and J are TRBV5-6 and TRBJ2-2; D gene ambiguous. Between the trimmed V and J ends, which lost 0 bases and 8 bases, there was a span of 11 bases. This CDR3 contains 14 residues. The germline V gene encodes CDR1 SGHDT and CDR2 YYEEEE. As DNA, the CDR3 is TGTGCCAGCAGCTTGGATCCCAGGCCTGGGGAGCTGTTTTTT. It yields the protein CASSLDPRPGELFF.

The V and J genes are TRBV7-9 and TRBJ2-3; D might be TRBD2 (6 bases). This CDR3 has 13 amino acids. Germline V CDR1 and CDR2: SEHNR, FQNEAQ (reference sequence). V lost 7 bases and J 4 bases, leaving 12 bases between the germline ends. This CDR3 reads CASNLLAPDTQYF. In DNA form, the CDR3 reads TGTGCCAGCAATTTACTAGCCCCAGATACGCAGTATTTT. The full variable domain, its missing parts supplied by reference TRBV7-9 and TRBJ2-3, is DTGVSQNPRHKITKRGQNVTFRCDPISEHNRLYWYRQTLGQGPEFLTYFQNEAQLEKSRLLSDRFSAERPKGSFSTLEIQRTEQGDSAMYLCASNLLAPDTQYFGPGTRLTVL.

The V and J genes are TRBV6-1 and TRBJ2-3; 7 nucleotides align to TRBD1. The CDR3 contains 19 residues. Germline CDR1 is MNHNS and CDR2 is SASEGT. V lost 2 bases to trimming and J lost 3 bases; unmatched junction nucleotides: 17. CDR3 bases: TGTGCCAGCAGTGAACTCGCTCTAATGACAGGGAGTAGGACAGATACGCAGTATTTT. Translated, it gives CASSELALMTGSRTDTQYF.

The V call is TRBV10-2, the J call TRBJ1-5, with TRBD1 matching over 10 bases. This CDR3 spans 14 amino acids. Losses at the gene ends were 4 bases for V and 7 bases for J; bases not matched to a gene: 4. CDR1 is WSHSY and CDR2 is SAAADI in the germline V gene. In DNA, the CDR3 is TGCGCCAGCAGTGGACAGGGGGCTTTACAGCCCCAGCATTTT. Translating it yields CASSGQGALQPQHF.

CDR3: CASSIAQGFDTGELFF. CDR3 DNA: TGTGCCAGTAGTATAGCTCAGGGTTTTGACACCGGGGAGCTGTTTTTT. The rearrangement uses TRBV19 and TRBJ2-2, with D maybe TRBD1 (5 bases). Per the germline V gene, CDR1 is LNHDA and CDR2 is SQIVND (reference sequence). The CDR3 is 16 amino acids. The ends were cut back, 1 base at V and 3 bases at J, with 12 bases in the middle.

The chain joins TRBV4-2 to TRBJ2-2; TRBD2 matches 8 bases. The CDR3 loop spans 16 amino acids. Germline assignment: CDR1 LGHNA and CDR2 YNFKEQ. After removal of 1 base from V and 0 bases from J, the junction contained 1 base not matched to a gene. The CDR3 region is CASSQGAGANTGELFF. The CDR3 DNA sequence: TGTGCCAGCAGCCAAGGAGCGGGAGCGAACACCGGGGAGCTGTTTTTT.

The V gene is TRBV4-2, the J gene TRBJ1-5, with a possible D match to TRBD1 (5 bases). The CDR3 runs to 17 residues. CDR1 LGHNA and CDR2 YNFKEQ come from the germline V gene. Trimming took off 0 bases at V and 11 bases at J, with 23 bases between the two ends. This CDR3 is CASSQDSRDFYNQAQHF. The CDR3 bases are TGTGCCAGCAGCCAAGACTCCCGGGACTTCTACAATCAAGCCCAGCATTTT.

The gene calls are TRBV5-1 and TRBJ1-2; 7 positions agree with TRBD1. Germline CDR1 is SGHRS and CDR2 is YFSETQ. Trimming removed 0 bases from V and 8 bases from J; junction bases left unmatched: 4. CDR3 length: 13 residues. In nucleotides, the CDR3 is TGCGCCAGCAGCTTGGAGACAGGGTTAGGCTACACCTTC. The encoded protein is CASSLETGLGYTF.

CDR3 protein: CASIPPAGASYEQYF. Here the CDR3 DNA reads TGTGCCAGCATCCCACCCGCGGGGGCCTCCTACGAGCAGTACTTC. This chain links TRBV7-9 with TRBJ2-7; a weak D match, TRBD2 (7 bases). In germline, CDR1 is SEHNR, CDR2 FQNEAQ (reference sequence). Trimming removed 7 bases at V and 0 bases at J, with 16 bases between. This CDR3 contains 15 residues.

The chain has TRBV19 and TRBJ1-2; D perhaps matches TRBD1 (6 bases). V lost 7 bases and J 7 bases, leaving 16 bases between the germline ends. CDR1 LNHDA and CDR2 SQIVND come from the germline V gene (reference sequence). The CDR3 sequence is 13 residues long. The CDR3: CASTLLDSSGYTF. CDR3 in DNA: TGTGCCAGTACCCTATTGGACAGCAGTGGCTACACCTTC.

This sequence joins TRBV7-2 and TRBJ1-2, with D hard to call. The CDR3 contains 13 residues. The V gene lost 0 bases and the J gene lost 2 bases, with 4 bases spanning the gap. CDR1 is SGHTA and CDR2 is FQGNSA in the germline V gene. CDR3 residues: CASSLALNYGYTF. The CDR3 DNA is TGTGCCAGCAGCTTAGCCTTGAACTATGGCTACACCTTC.

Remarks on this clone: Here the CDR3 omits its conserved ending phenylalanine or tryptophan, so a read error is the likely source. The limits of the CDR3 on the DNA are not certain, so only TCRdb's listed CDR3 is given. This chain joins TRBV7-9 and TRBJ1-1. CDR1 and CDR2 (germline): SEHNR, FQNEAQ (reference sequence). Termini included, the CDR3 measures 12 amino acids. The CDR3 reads CASSSQDSSLKS.